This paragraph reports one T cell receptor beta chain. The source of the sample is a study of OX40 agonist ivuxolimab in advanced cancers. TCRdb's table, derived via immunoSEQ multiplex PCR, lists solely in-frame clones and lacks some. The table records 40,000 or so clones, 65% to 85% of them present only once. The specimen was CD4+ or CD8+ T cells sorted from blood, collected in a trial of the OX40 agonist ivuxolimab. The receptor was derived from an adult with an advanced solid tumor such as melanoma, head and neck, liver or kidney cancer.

CDR3 protein: CASGLPRDRQFF. CDR3 bases: TGTGCTAGTGGTCTCCCCCGGGACCGGCAGTTCTTC. The chain couples TRBV12-5 to TRBJ2-1; D possibly uses TRBD1 or TRBD2 (5 bases each). Germline loops: CDR1 LGHNT, CDR2 FRNRAP. The germline V and J ends were trimmed by 5 bases and 12 bases, with 14 bases remaining between them. The CDR3 runs to 12 residues.